This T cell receptor (beta chain) came from a study of blood T cell repertoires in COVID-19 (dated by TCRdb to the early 2020s). For the study in its entirety: Samples from collaborators originated in the United States, Italy and Spain and spanned both the acute and convalescent phases of COVID-19. The prospective study material was composed of cDNA or gDNA derived from T cells, B-cell-depleted T cells, or PBMCs. Deeply sampled blood TCRbeta repertoires from subjects exposed to, actively infected with, or recovered from COVID-19 were included in the dataset. The repertoires were made available in a free public database intended to serve as a resource for research on the immune response to SARS-CoV-2. Samples came from the ongoing ImmuneRACE study (first 160 participants) plus 1,254 subjects from 6 global collaborators. A de-identified subject ID, COVID-19 status, age in years and sex were almost always included in the sample metadata. Where HLA class I and class II types were available, the types were taken from metadata supplied by the sample provider, not from assay-based typing. Broader findings and caveats from the paper: The amount of clinical and demographic metadata varied by source and participant and was provided uncurated.

Each collaborating institution followed its own protocols to collect whole blood in K2EDTA tubes. For TCRbeta analysis, collaborators shipped samples in one of three forms: frozen whole blood, isolated PBMCs, or DNA extracted from either of those sample types. TCRbeta CDR3 regions were amplified from genomic DNA using the immunoSEQ Assay, a bias-controlled multiplex PCR. The study's processing was this. The number of nucleated cells in each sample was estimated by amplification of reference gene primers within the assay. To quantify the absolute abundance of each unique TCRbeta CDR3 rearrangement, sequence reads were collapsed and filtered. For each sample, productive Simpson clonality was calculated as the square root of Simpson's diversity index across productive rearrangements. Sourced from immuneACCESS, this table was stored by TCRdb with only in-frame sequences that have V and J called. A share of the clones is absent; for the studies checked, an unresolved V gene accounts for under half, and the remainder has no known explanation. V, J and clone size derive from that table, while D and trimming were established from the DNA sequence. This sample holds roughly 86,000 clones; about 88% were observed only once. 4.5% to 5.5% of the sample comes from the top ten.

Only a few counts were recorded for this clone. Its antigen has not been determined. No quality values exist for individual bases; no much larger clone is one base distant. The sequence derives from a man aged 40-49 years with acute or convalescent COVID-19. Sequencing was performed on peripheral blood.

The sequenced DNA is TGTGCCACCAGCGAGAGATTGACGGGAGGCAGGACAGATACGCAGTATTTT. It encodes CATSERLTGGRTDTQYF. The chain is made from TRBV15 and TRBJ2-3, with 7 bases aligning to TRBD2. From the cysteine through the phenylalanine, the CDR3 covers 17 amino acids. Just the 51-base CDR3 DNA is kept, in frame starting at base 1. The germline V gene (reference sequence) provides CDR1 LNHNV and CDR2 YYDKDF. From V the trimming removes 5 bases and from J it removes 3 bases, while the gene matches leave 14 bases of the junction unaccounted for.